A single sample is the source of the 8 T cell receptor beta chains below, sequenced in a study of shared clonotypes between healthy human individuals. Generated by immunoSEQ multiplex PCR, the TCRdb table keeps only in-frame clones and is missing some. The sample yields 2 million to 2.5 million clones, over 85% seen once. The sample comprised naive CD4+ T cells from PBMCs. Indicated subset: CD45RA+ positively selected. These receptors all stem from a man between 18 and 29 years old in good health. Some clones in this sample may be carry-over from other donors' samples.

This chain connects TRBV7-3 to TRBJ2-6; TRBD1 matches 7 bases. The CDR3 sequence is 17 residues long. Trimming at V came to 1 base and at J to 7 bases, leaving 10 bases not matched to a gene. In germline, CDR1 is SGHTA, CDR2 FQGTGA. CDR3 in amino acids: CASSLMGRQGGANVLTF. The DNA for the CDR3 is TGTGCCAGCAGCTTAATGGGGAGACAGGGTGGCGCCAACGTCCTGACTTTC.

This clone appeared a few times. The missing conserved phenylalanine or tryptophan at the end of this CDR3 makes a read error likely. The DNA is left out, because the CDR3 cannot be placed on it with certainty; the CDR3 is given as TCRdb lists it. This chain joins TRBV27 and TRBJ1-4. Per the germline V gene, CDR1 is MNHEY and CDR2 is SMNVEV (reference sequence). The CDR3 length equals 11 residues, ends included. CDR3 sequence reads: CASSRGGTSGG.

This chain links TRBV2 with TRBJ1-1; D gene ambiguous. The V gene's germline CDR1 is SNHLY and CDR2 FYNNEI. CDR3 length: 13 residues. The V end lost 4 bases, the J end lost 0 bases, and 6 bases lay between the germline ends. The CDR3 bases are TGTGCCAGCAGTGTGAGCTTGAACACTGAAGCTTTCTTT. The encoded protein is CASSVSLNTEAFF.

As regards this clone: Other nucleotide sequences in the sample specify the same CDR3. The chain is built from TRBV11-3 and TRBJ2-1, with D unresolved. Germline CDR1 reads SGHNT; CDR2 reads YENEEA. With 1 base removed from V and 8 bases from J, the gap between germline ends came to 3 bases. The CDR3 is 11 residues long. CDR3 DNA: TGTGCCAGCAGCTTAGCGGATGAGCAGTTCTTC. Residues: CASSLADEQFF.

The chain is built from TRBV18 and TRBJ2-7; TRBD1 matches 12 bases. The trim removed 5 bases at V and 6 bases at J, leaving 2 bases unmatched. The CDR3 contains 13 residues. The germline V gene encodes CDR1 KGHSH and CDR2 LQKENI. The CDR3 DNA is TGTGCCAGCTCAGGGGACAGGGGGCGCGAGCAGTACTTC. Its translation: CASSGDRGREQYF.

The chain is built from TRBV10-3 and TRBJ2-5; a weak D match, TRBD2 (5 bases). Trimming removed 0 bases at V and 5 bases at J, with 10 bases between. The CDR3 length is 14 residues. Germline V lookup: CDR1 ENHRY, CDR2 SYGVKD. The chain's CDR3 is CAISESRAGETQYF. The CDR3 DNA follows: TGTGCCATCAGTGAGTCGAGGGCCGGGGAGACCCAGTACTTC.

A note on this clone: The junction departs from germline at one end; a sequencing error may be responsible. V usage is TRBV6-1 and J usage is TRBJ1-3; possible D gene TRBD1, 5 bases. The germline gives CDR1 MNHNS, CDR2 SASEGT. This CDR3 spans 14 amino acids. The CDR3 sequence: CASSEQGIGDTIYF. The CDR3 bases are TGTGCCAGCAGTGAACAGGGAATTGGAGACACCATATATTTT.

The CDR3 DNA sequence: TGCGCCAGCAGTCCCCCTGGGCGACAGGGGTCTCCTAATAGCAATCAGCCCCAGCATTTT. It encodes CASSPPGRQGSPNSNQPQHF. The chain uses TRBV23-1 and TRBJ1-5; 8 bases map to TRBD1. TRBV23-1 is filed as an ORF, its function uncertain. With V trimmed by 4 bases and J by 0 bases, 17 bases remained unmatched. The CDR3 runs to 20 residues.